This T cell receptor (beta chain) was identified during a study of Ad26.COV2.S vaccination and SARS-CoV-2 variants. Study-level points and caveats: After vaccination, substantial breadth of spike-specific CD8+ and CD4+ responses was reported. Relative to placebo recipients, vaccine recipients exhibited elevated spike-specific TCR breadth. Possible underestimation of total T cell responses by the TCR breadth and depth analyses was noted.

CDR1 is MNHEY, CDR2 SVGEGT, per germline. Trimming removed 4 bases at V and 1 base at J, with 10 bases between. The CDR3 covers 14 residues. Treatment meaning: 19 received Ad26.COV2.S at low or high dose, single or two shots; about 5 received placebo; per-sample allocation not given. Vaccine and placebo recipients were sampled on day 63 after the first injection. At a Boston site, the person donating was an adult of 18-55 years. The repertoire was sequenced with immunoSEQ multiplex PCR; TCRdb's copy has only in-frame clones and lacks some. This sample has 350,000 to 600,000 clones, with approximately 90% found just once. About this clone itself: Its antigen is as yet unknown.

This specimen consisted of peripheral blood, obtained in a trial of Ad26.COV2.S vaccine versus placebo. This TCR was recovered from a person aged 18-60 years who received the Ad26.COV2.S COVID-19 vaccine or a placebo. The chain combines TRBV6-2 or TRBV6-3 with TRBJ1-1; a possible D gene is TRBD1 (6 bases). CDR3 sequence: CASSSGHPNTEAFF. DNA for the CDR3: TGTGCCAGCAGTTCGGGACATCCGAACACTGAAGCTTTCTTT.